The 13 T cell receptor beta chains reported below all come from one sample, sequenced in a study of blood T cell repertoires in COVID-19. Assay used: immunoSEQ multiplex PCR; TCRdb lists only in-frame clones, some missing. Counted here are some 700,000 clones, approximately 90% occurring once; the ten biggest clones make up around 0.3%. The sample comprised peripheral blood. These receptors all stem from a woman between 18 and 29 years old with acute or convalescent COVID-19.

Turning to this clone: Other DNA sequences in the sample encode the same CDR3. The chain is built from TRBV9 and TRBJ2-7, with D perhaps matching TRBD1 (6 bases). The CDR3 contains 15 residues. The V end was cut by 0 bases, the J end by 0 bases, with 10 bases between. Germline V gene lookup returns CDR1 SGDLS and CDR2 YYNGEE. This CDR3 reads CASSVGGPSSYEQYF. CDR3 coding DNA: TGTGCCAGCAGCGTAGGGGGGCCTAGCTCCTACGAGCAGTACTTC.

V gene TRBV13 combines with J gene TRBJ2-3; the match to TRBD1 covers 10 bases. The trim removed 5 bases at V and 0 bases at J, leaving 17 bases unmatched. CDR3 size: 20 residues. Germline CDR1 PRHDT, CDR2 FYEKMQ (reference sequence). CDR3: CASSPTPGQGHSTSTDTQYF. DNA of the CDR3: TGTGCCAGCAGCCCAACCCCGGGACAGGGGCACTCCACTAGCACAGATACGCAGTATTTT.

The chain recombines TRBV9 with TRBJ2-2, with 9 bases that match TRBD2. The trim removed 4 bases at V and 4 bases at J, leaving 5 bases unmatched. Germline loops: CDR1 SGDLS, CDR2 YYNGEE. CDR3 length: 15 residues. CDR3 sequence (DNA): TGTGCCAGCAGCCTGCGGGGGGGCTTCACCGGGGAGCTGTTTTTT. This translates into CASSLRGGFTGELFF.

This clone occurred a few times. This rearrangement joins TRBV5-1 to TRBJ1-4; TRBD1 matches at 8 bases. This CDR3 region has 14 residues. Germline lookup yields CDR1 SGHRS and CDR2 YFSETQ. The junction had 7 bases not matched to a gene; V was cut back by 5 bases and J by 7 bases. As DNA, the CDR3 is TGCGCCAGCAGACAAGACAGGGGTGGTGAAAAACTGTTTTTT. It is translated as CASRQDRGGEKLFF. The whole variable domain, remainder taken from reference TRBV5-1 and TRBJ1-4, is KAGVTQTPRYLIKTRGQQVTLSCSPISGHRSVSWYQQTPGQGLQFLFEYFSETQRNKGNFPGRFSGRQFSNSRSEMNVSTLELGDSALYLCASRQDRGGEKLFFGSGTQLSVL.

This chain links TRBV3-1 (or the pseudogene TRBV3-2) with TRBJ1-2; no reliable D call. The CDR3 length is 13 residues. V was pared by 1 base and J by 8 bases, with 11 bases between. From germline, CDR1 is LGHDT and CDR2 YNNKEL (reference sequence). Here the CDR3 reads CASSQAPFGGYTF. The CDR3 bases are TGTGCCAGCAGCCAAGCACCATTCGGGGGCTACACCTTC.

The CDR3 here is CAWRQVPAKNIQYF. As DNA, the CDR3 is TGTGCCTGGAGGCAGGTCCCAGCCAAAAACATTCAGTACTTC. This chain links TRBV30 with TRBJ2-4; D remains unclear. Germline CDR1 and CDR2: GTSNPN and SVGIG (reference sequence). The V end was cut by 3 bases, the J end by 0 bases, with 9 bases between. This CDR3 is built from 14 residues.

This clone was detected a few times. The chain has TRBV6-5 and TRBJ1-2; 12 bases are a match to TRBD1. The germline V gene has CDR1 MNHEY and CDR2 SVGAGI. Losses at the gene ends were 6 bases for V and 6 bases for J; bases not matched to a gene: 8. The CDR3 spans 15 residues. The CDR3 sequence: CASRPGTGGRDGYTF. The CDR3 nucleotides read TGTGCCAGCAGGCCCGGGACAGGGGGCCGGGATGGCTACACCTTC.

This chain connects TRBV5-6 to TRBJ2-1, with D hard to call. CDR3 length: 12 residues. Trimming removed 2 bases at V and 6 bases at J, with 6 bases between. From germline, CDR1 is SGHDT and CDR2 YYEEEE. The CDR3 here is CASSFGPNEQFF. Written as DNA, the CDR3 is TGTGCCAGCAGCTTTGGGCCCAATGAGCAGTTCTTC.

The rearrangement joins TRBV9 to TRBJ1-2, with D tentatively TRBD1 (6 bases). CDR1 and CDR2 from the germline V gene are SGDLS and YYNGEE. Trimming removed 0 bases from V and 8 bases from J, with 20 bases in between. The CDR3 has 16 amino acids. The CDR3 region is CASSVALRGENSGYTF. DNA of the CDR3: TGTGCCAGCAGCGTAGCCCTCAGGGGCGAGAACTCCGGCTACACCTTC.

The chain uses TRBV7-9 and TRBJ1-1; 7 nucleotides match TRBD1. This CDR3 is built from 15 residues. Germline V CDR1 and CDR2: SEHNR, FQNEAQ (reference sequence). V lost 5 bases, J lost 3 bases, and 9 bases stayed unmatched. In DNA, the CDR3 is TGTGCCAGCAGCCGTAGAGGGGGCCGGGACACTGAAGCTTTCTTT. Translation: CASSRRGGRDTEAFF.

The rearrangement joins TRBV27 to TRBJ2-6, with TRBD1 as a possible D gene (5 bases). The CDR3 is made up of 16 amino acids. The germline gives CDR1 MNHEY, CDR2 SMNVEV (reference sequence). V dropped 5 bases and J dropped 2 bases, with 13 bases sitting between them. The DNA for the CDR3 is TGTGCCAGCAGTCTCTACAGGAAGGCTGGGGCCAACGTCCTGACTTTC. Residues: CASSLYRKAGANVLTF.

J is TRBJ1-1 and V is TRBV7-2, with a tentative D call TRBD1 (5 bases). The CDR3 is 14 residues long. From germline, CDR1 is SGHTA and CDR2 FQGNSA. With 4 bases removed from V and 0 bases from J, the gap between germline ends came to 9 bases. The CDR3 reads CASSWGGMNTEAFF. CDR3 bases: TGTGCCAGCAGCTGGGGGGGGATGAACACTGAAGCTTTCTTT.

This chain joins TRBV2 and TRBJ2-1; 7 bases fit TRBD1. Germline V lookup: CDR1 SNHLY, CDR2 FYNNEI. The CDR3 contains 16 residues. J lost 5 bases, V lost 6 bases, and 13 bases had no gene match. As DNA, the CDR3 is TGTGCCAGCAGCCACTGGGGAAGGGACAGAAACAATGAGCAGTTCTTC. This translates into CASSHWGRDRNNEQFF.